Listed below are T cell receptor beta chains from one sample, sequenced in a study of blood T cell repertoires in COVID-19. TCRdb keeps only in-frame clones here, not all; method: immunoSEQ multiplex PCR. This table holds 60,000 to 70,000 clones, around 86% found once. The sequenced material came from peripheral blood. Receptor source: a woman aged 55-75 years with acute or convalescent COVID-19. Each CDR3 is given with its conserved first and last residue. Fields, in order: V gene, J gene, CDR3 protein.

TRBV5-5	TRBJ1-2	CASSWGQGVIYGYTF
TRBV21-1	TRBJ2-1	CASSTGVTNNEQFF
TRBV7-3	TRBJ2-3	CASSTGARTGTDTQYF
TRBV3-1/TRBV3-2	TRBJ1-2	CASSQDMHIGDSGYTF
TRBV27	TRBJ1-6	CASSSRRSSYNSPLHF
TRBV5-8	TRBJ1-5	CASSLQGGQPQHF
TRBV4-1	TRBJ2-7	CASSQDRSGGLYEQYF
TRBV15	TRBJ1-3	CATSRDLLLENTIYF
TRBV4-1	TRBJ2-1	CASSQGGTSGTYREQFF
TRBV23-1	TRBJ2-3	CASSHVAGGLANTQYF
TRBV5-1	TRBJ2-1	CASSFSGSFYNEQFF
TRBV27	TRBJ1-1	CASRRTGMNTEAFF
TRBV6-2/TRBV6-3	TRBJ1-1	CASSYSTGSTEAFF
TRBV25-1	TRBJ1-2	CASSEWGPYGYTF
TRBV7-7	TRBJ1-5	CASSFLTTGAAQPQHF
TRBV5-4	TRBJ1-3	CASSLLDSGNTIYF
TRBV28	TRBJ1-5	CASSPPGGSNQPQHF
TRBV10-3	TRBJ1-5	CAIRLIQGVWQPQHF
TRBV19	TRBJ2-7	CASSIFGGSASYEQYF
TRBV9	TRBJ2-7	CASSGGYSSYEQYF
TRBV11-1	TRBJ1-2	CASSFTGDNYGYTF
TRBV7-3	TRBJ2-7	CASSSGQKDEQYF
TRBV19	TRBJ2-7	CASSQIGNEQYF
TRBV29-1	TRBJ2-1	CSVARLAEMDNEQFF
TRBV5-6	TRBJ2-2	CASSLSTNTGELFF
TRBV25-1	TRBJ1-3	CASSEGRTEQFGNTIYF
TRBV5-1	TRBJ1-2	CASSLAGTGGNGPYGYTF
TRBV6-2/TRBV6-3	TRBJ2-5	CASSPPLQGAGETQYF
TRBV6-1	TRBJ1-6	CASSEITSSPLHF
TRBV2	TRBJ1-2	CASSTRTVNYGYTF
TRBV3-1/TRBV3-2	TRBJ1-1	CASSPYSTGDNEAFF
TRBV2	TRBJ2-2	CATGGSRRGTGELFF
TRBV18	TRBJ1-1	CASSPGLNTEAFF
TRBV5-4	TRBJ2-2	CASSPGRTDTGELFF
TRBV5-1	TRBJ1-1	CASSLVGDSHTEAFF
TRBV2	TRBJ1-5	CASSDYSNQPQHF
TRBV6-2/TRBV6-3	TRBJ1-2	CASSSGLGQPFNYGYTF
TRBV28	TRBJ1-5	CASTTRGYRGTNQPQHF
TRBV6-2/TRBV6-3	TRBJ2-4	CASSLRGGRAQNIQYF
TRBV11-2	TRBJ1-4	CASSPSNEKLFF
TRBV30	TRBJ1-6	CACIQGADNSPLHF
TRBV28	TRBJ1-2	CASGFRHGGGYTF
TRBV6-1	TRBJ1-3	CASSEERGSGNTIYF
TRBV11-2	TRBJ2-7	CASRDYPSYEQYF
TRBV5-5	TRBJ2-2	CASSWSGGSTGELFF
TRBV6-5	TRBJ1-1	CASSLRGGNTEAFF
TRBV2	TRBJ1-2	CASSGTGGFGYGYTF
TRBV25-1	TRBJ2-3	CASSEGRASGGRTDTQYF
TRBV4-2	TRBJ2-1	CASSQDGDFPFF